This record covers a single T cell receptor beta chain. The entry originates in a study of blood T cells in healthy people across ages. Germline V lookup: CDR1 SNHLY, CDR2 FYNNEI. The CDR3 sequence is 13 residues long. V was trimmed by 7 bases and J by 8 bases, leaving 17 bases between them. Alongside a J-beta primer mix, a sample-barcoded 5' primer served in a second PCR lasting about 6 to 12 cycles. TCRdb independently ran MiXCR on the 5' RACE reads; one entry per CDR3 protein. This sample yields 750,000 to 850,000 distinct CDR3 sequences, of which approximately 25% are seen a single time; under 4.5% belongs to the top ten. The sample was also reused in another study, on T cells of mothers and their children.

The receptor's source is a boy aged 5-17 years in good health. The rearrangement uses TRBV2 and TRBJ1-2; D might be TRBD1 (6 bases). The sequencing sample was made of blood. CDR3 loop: CASKARGGNGYTF. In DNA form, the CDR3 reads TGTGCCAGCAAGGCACGCGGGGGCAACGGCTACACCTTC.